The source of this T cell receptor beta chain is a study of type 1 and type 2 diabetes patients. About the study: From PBMCs, CD4+ and CD8+ T cells were isolated by magnetic microbeads. Study-wide findings and caveats: A median of one highly-expanded CD4+ clone, covering under 5% of reads, occurred in type 2 diabetes. Between type 2 diabetes and control samples, V and J usage averaged approximately 0.97 correlation.

This clonotype was recorded once. Its specificity is not known. Genomic DNA was the PCR template. Multiplex PCR with 30 forward and 13 reverse primers amplified the TCR beta CDR3. Via MiXCR, TCRdb re-called the multiplex PCR reads, giving one row per CDR3 protein. The sample lists approximately 260,000 distinct CDR3 sequences; 45% to 60% were seen once. The V gene end was trimmed by 4 bases and the J gene end by 5 bases; junction bases not matched to a gene: 17. CDR1 is MNHNY and CDR2 is SVGAGI in the germline V gene (reference sequence). The CDR3 sequence is 17 residues long. Sequencing input: peripheral blood mononuclear cells (PBMCs). The rearrangement links TRBV6-6 to TRBJ2-7, with 7 nucleotides matching TRBD1. The TCR sequence derives from a man younger than 35 with type 2 diabetes. The CDR3 DNA reads TGTGCCAGCAGTTCGACCCAAATTAGGACAGGCAGGAACGAGCAGTACTTC. Translation gives CASSSTQIRTGRNEQYF.